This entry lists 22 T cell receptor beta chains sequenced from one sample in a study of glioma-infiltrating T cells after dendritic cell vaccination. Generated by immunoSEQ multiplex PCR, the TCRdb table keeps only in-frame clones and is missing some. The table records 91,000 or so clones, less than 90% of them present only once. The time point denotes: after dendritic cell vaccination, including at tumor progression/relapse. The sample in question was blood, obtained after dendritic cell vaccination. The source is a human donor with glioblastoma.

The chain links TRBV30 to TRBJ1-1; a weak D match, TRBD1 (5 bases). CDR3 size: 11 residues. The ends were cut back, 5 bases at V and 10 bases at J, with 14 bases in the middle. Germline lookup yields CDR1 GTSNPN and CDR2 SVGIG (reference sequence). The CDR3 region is CAWVEGRRAFF. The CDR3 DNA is TGTGCCTGGGTGGAGGGGCGGAGAGCTTTCTTT. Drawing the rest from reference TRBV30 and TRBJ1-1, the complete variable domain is SQTIHQWPATLVQPVGSPLSLECTVEGTSNPNLYWYRQAAGRGLQLLFYSVGIGQISSEVPQNLSASRPQDRQFILSSKKLLLSDSGFYLCAWVEGRRAFFGQGTRLTVV.

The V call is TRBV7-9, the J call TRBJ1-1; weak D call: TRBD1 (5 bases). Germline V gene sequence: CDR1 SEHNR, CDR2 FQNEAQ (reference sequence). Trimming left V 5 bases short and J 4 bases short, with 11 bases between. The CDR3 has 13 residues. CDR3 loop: CASSAQGPTEAFF. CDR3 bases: TGTGCCAGCAGCGCTCAGGGCCCCACTGAAGCTTTCTTT.

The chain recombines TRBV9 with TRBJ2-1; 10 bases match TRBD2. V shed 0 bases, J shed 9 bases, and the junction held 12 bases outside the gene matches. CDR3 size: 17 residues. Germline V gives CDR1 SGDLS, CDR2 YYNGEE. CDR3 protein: CASSVGRSGGAQGEQFF. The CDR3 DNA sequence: TGTGCCAGCAGCGTAGGTAGGAGCGGGGGGGCTCAAGGTGAGCAGTTCTTC.

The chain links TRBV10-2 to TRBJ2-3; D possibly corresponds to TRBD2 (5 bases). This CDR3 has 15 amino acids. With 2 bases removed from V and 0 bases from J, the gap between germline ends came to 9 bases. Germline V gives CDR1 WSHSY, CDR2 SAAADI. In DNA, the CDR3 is TGCGCCAGCAGTGAGAGCAGGACTAGCACAGATACGCAGTATTTT. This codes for CASSESRTSTDTQYF.

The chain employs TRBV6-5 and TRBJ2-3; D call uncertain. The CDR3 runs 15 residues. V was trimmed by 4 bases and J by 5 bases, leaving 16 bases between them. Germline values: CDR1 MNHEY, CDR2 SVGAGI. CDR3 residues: CASSSVTAVGDTQYF. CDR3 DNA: TGTGCCAGCAGTTCCGTAACAGCAGTAGGAGATACGCAGTATTTT.

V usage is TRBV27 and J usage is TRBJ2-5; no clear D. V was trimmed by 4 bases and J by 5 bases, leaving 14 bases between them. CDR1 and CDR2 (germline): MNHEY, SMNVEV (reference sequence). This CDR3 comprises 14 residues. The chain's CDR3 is CASSYNAAIETQYF. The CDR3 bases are TGTGCCAGCAGTTATAATGCGGCTATCGAGACCCAGTACTTC.

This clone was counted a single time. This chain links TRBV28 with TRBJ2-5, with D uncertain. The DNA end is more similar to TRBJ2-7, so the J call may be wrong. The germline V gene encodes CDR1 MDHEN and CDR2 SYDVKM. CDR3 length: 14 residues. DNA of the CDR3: TGTGCCAGCAGTTTCCCCCGCCCTCCCTACGAGCAGTACTTC. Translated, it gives CASSFPRPPYEQYF.

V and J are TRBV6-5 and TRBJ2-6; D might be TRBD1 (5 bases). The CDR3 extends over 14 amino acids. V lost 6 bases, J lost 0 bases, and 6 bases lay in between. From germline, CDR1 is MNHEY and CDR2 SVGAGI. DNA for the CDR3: TGTGCCAGCAGACAGGTCTCTGGGGCCAACGTCCTGACTTTC. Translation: CASRQVSGANVLTF.

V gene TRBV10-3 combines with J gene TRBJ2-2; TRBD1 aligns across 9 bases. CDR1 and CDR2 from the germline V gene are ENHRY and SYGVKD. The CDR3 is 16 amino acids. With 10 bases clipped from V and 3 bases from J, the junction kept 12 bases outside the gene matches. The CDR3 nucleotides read TGTGCCACCGCACCCGCGGACAGGGGTGACACCGGGGAGCTGTTTTTT. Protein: CATAPADRGDTGELFF.

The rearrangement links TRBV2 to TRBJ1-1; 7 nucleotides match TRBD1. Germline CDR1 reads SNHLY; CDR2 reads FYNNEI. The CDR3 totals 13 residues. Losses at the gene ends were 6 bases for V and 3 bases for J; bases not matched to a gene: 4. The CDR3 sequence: CASSKQGYTEAFF. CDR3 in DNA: TGTGCCAGCAGCAAACAGGGGTACACTGAAGCTTTCTTT.

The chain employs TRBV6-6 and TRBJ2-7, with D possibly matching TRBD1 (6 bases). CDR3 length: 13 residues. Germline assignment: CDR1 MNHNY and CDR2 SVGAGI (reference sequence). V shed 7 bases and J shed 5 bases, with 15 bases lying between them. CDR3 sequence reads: CASNIEGVHEQYF. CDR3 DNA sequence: TGTGCCAGCAACATTGAGGGGGTGCACGAGCAGTACTTC.

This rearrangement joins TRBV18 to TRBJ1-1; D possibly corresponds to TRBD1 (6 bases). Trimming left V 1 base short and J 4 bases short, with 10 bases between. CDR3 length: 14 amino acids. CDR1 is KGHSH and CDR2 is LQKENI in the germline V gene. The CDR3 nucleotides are TGTGCCAGCTCACCACAGGGGGTAGGCACTGAAGCTTTCTTT. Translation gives CASSPQGVGTEAFF.

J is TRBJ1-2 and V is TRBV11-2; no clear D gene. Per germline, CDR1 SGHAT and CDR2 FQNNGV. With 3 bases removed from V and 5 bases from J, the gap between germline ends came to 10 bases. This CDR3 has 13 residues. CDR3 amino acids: CASSFSGMYGYTF. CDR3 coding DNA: TGTGCCAGCAGCTTCTCCGGGATGTATGGCTACACCTTC. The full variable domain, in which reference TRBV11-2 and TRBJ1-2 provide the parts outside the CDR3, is EAGVAQSPRYKIIEKRQSVAFWCNPISGHATLYWYQQILGQGPKLLIQFQNNGVVDDSQLPKDRFSAERLKGVDSTLKIQPAKLEDSAVYLCASSFSGMYGYTFGSGTRLTVV.

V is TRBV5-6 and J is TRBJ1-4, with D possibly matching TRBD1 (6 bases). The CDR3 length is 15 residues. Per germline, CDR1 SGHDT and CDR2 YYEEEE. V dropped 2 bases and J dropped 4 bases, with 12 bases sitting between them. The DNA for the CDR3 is TGTGCCAGCAGCTTCGGTCCAGGGGATAATGAAAAACTGTTTTTT. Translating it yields CASSFGPGDNEKLFF.

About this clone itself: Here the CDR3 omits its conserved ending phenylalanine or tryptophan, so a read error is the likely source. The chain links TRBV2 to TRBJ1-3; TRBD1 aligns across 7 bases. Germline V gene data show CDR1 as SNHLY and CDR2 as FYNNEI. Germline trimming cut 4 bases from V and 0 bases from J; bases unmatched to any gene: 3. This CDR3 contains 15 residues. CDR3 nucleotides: TGTGCCAGCAGTGCGGACAGGCTCTCTGGAAACACCATATATTCT. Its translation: CASSADRLSGNTIYS.

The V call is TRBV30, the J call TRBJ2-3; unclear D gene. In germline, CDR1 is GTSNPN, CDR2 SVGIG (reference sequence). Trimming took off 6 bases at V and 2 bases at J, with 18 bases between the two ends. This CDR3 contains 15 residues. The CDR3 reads CACLPPGSATDTQYF. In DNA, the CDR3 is TGTGCCTGCCTTCCCCCCGGGTCGGCCACAGATACGCAGTATTTT.

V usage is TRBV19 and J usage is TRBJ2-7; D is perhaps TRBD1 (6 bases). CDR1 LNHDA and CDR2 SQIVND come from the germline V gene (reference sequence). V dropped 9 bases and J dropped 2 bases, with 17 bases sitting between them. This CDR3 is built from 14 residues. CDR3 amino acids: CASSPQGKPYEQYF. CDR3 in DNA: TGTGCCAGCAGCCCACAGGGTAAACCCTACGAGCAGTACTTC.

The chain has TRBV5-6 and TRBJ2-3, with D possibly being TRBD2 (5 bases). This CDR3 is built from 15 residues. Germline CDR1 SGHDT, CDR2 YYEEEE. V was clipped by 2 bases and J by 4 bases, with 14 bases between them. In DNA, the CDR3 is TGTGCCAGCAGCTTTGACGGTCTAGCCGCAGATACGCAGTATTTT. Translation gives CASSFDGLAADTQYF.

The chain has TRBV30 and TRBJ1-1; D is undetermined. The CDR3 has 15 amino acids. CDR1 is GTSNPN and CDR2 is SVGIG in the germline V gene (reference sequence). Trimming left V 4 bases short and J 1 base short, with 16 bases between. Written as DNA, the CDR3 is TGTGCCTGGAAGGCGTGGGGAGCCGGGAACACTGAAGCTTTCTTT. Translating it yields CAWKAWGAGNTEAFF. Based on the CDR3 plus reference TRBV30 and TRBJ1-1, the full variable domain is SQTIHQWPATLVQPVGSPLSLECTVEGTSNPNLYWYRQAAGRGLQLLFYSVGIGQISSEVPQNLSASRPQDRQFILSSKKLLLSDSGFYLCAWKAWGAGNTEAFFGQGTRLTVV.

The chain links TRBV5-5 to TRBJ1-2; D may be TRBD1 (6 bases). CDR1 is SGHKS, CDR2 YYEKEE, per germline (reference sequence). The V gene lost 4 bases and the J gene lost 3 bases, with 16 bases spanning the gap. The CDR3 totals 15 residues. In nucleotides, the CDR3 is TGTGCCAGCAGCCCGCGCGGGGGCGACGACTATGGCTACACCTTC. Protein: CASSPRGGDDYGYTF.

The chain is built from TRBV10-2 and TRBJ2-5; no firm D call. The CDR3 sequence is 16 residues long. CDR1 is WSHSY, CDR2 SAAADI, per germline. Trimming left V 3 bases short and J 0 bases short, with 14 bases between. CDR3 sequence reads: CASSDPLVRYQETQYF. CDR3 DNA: TGCGCCAGCAGTGACCCTTTGGTTCGGTACCAAGAGACCCAGTACTTC.

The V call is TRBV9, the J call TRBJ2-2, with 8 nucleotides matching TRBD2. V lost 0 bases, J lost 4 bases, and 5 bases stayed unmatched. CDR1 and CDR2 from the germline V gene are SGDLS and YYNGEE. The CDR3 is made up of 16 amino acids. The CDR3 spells CASSVGGGGITGELFF. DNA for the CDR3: TGTGCCAGCAGCGTAGGGGGCGGGGGGATCACCGGGGAGCTGTTTTTT.